This passage covers 17 T cell receptor beta chains from one sample sequenced in a study of T cell changes during pregnancy in multiple sclerosis. Data came from immunoSEQ multiplex PCR; TCRdb stores just in-frame clones and leaves some out. The sample carries over 25,000 clones, about 92% recorded once. The sample consisted of CD4+ T cells from peripheral blood mononuclear cells, taken in the second trimester of pregnancy. These receptors all stem from a female donor with multiple sclerosis, enrolled in a pregnancy study.

The V call is TRBV19, the J call TRBJ1-2; unclear D gene. This CDR3 spans 15 amino acids. Germline lookup yields CDR1 LNHDA and CDR2 SQIVND (reference sequence). Trimming stripped 4 bases from V and 2 bases from J, with 14 bases between. CDR3 in DNA: TGTGCCAGTAGTAGGCCCCGAGGAACGAACTATGGCTACACCTTC. This translates into CASSRPRGTNYGYTF.

The genes are TRBV6-5 and TRBJ2-5; the match to TRBD2 covers 8 bases. The V gene end was trimmed by 7 bases and the J gene end by 2 bases; junction bases not matched to a gene: 6. The length of the CDR3 is 14 residues. Looked up from germline, CDR1 is MNHEY and CDR2 is SVGAGI. The CDR3 bases are TGTGCCAGCAAAATTAGCGGGGCACAAGAGACCCAGTACTTC. It specifies CASKISGAQETQYF.

This rearrangement joins TRBV7-9 to TRBJ2-7; a possible D gene is TRBD2 (6 bases). The CDR3 covers 15 residues. V shed 1 base and J shed 2 bases, with 12 bases lying between them. Germline assignment: CDR1 SEHNR and CDR2 FQNEAQ (reference sequence). The CDR3 protein is CASSLVGGTTYEQYF. The CDR3 region has the DNA TGTGCCAGCAGCTTAGTCGGGGGTACGACCTACGAGCAGTACTTC.

The V call is TRBV19, the J call TRBJ2-3; no definite D call. This CDR3 comprises 14 residues. The V end was cut by 7 bases, the J end by 0 bases, with 11 bases between. Germline V gene sequence: CDR1 LNHDA, CDR2 SQIVND (reference sequence). CDR3 amino acids: CASKVAVSTDTQYF. The DNA of the CDR3 is TGTGCCAGTAAAGTAGCCGTAAGCACAGATACGCAGTATTTT.

V usage is TRBV7-3 and J usage is TRBJ2-1, with 12 nucleotides matching TRBD2. This CDR3 region has 16 residues. The ends lost 1 base at V and 2 bases at J; junction bases unmatched: 0. CDR1 and CDR2 from the germline V gene are SGHTA and FQGTGA. Here the CDR3 DNA reads TGTGCCAGCAGCTTAAGACTAGCGGGGGCCTACAATGAGCAGTTCTTC. This encodes CASSLRLAGAYNEQFF.

The genes are TRBV10-1 and TRBJ2-7; 10 positions match TRBD1. CDR1 WNHNN and CDR2 SYGVQD come from the germline V gene (reference sequence). Unmatched junction bases numbered 10, after V lost 0 bases and J lost 5 bases. CDR3 length equals 17 residues. CDR3 in amino acids: CASSESTGGLSPDEQYF. In DNA form, the CDR3 reads TGCGCCAGCAGTGAGTCGACAGGGGGCCTCTCCCCCGACGAGCAGTACTTC.

This clone was recorded once. This chain uses TRBV30 with TRBJ2-3, with 10 bases lining up with TRBD2. Germline values: CDR1 GTSNPN, CDR2 SVGIG (reference sequence). The CDR3 spans 14 residues. V shed 4 bases and J 2 bases; nucleotides not matched to a gene: 3. The CDR3 here is CAWKLAGATDTQYF. CDR3 in DNA: TGTGCCTGGAAGCTAGCGGGGGCCACAGATACGCAGTATTTT.

The J gene is TRBJ1-5, the V gene TRBV6-1, with D unclear. CDR3 length: 12 residues. V was trimmed by 0 bases and J by 12 bases, leaving 9 bases between them. Germline lookup yields CDR1 MNHNS and CDR2 SASEGT. CDR3 residues: CASSEARVHQHF. The CDR3 coding sequence is TGTGCCAGCAGTGAAGCTCGGGTGCACCAGCATTTT.

The chain recombines TRBV18 with TRBJ2-7; D is perhaps TRBD1 (6 bases). The CDR3 runs to 15 residues. The ends were cut back, 6 bases at V and 2 bases at J, with 17 bases in the middle. From germline, CDR1 is KGHSH and CDR2 LQKENI. CDR3 nucleotide sequence: TGTGCCAGCTCCTCCAGGGGCCTACGGACCTACGAGCAGTACTTC. Translating gives CASSSRGLRTYEQYF.

The V call is TRBV6-1, the J call TRBJ2-3, with no clear D. Germline CDR1 and CDR2: MNHNS and SASEGT. V lost 5 bases to trimming and J lost 5 bases, with 11 bases between them. The CDR3 length is 13 residues. The CDR3 reads CASSLLRRDTQYF. Here the CDR3 DNA reads TGTGCCAGCAGTCTTTTGCGGAGAGATACGCAGTATTTT.

The rearrangement uses TRBV6-4 and TRBJ2-5, with TRBD2 matching over 12 bases. In germline, CDR1 is MRHNA, CDR2 SNTAGT. With V trimmed by 6 bases and J by 5 bases, 10 bases remained unmatched. This CDR3 is 16 amino acids long. CDR3 loop: CASRTLTSGRLETQYF. The CDR3 DNA sequence: TGTGCCAGCAGGACCTTAACTAGCGGGAGGCTCGAGACCCAGTACTTC.

V and J are TRBV7-8 and TRBJ2-7; 14 bases agree with TRBD2. In germline, CDR1 is SGHVS, CDR2 FQNEAQ. This CDR3 contains 15 residues. Trimming cost V 5 bases and J 5 bases; bases outside gene matches: 5. This CDR3 is CASSPRLAGGHEQYF. The CDR3 DNA reads TGTGCCAGCAGCCCCCGACTAGCGGGAGGGCACGAGCAGTACTTC.

The rearrangement links TRBV5-4 to TRBJ2-2; TRBD2 is a possible D gene (6 bases). Trimming removed 0 bases from V and 3 bases from J, with 12 bases in between. The CDR3 spans 16 residues. Germline CDR1 reads SGHNT; CDR2 reads YYREEE (reference sequence). In DNA, the CDR3 is TGTGCCAGCAGCTTGGAAGGTCTAGCGTACACCGGGGAGCTGTTTTTT. It translates to CASSLEGLAYTGELFF.

The chain couples TRBV27 to TRBJ2-7; D ambiguous. The germline V gene has CDR1 MNHEY and CDR2 SMNVEV (reference sequence). The CDR3 is made up of 12 amino acids. Between the trimmed V and J ends, which lost 11 bases and 3 bases, there was a span of 14 bases. The CDR3 reads CAPQDRRYEQYF. The CDR3 DNA is TGTGCCCCCCAGGATAGGCGCTACGAGCAGTACTTC.

The rearrangement links TRBV29-1 to TRBJ2-6; D ambiguous. The CDR3 covers 12 residues. V lost 8 bases and J 0 bases, leaving 5 bases between the germline ends. Germline loops: CDR1 SQVTM, CDR2 ANQGSEA. CDR3 DNA: TGCAGCTTCTACTCTGGGGCCAACGTCCTGACTTTC. Translated: CSFYSGANVLTF. Looking up the rest from reference TRBV29-1 and TRBJ2-6 gives the full variable domain: SAVISQKPSRDICQRGTSLTIQCQVDSQVTMMFWYRQQPGQSLTLIATANQGSEATYESGFVIDKFPISRPNLTFSTLTVSNMSPEDSSIYLCSFYSGANVLTFGAGSRLTVL.

V usage is TRBV28 and J usage is TRBJ2-2; D is undetermined. The CDR3 consists of 13 residues. CDR1 MDHEN and CDR2 SYDVKM come from the germline V gene. Trimming left V 8 bases short and J 2 bases short, with 9 bases between. In DNA, the CDR3 is TGTGCCAGCCCAAGCCCAAACACCGGGGAGCTGTTTTTT. Encoded protein: CASPSPNTGELFF.

This sequence joins TRBV2 and TRBJ2-5, with 7 bases that match TRBD2. Losses at the gene ends were 2 bases for V and 1 base for J; bases not matched to a gene: 1. Germline loops: CDR1 SNHLY, CDR2 FYNNEI. The CDR3 consists of 14 residues. The CDR3 is CASSEWGGQETQYF. The CDR3 DNA sequence: TGTGCCAGCAGTGAATGGGGGGGCCAAGAGACCCAGTACTTC.